The source of this T cell receptor beta chain is a study of T cell responses to AZD1222 COVID-19 vaccine. V shed 6 bases and J shed 8 bases, with 19 bases lying between them. The germline V gene encodes CDR1 LNHDA and CDR2 SQIVND (reference sequence). CDR3 size: 15 residues. The table came from immunoSEQ multiplex PCR; TCRdb's copy has only in-frame clones and leaves some out. The table includes about 140,000 clones, around 88% detected once. The sequence came from an adult in good health. The sequences come from peripheral blood, collected on day 0 of AZD1222 vaccination. The chain joins TRBV19 to TRBJ2-2, with D perhaps matching TRBD2 (6 bases). CDR3 DNA sequence: TGTGCCAGTAGCCCAACGACCGGGGGTGTAGGGGAGCTGTTTTTT. Protein sequence: CASSPTTGGVGELFF.